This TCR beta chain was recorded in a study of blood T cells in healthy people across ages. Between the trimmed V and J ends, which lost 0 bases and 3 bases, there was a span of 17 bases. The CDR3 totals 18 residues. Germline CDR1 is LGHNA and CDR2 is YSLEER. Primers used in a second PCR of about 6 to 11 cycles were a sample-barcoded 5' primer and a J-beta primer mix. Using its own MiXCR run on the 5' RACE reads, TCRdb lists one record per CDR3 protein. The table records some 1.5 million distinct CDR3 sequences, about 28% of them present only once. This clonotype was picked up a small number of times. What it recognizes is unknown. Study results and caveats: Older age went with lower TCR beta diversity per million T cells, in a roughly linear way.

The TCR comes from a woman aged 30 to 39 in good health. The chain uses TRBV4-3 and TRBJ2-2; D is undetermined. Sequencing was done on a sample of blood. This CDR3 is CASSQDRVRRIYTGELFF. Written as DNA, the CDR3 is TGCGCCAGCAGCCAAGATAGGGTGCGACGGATCTACACCGGGGAGCTGTTTTTT.